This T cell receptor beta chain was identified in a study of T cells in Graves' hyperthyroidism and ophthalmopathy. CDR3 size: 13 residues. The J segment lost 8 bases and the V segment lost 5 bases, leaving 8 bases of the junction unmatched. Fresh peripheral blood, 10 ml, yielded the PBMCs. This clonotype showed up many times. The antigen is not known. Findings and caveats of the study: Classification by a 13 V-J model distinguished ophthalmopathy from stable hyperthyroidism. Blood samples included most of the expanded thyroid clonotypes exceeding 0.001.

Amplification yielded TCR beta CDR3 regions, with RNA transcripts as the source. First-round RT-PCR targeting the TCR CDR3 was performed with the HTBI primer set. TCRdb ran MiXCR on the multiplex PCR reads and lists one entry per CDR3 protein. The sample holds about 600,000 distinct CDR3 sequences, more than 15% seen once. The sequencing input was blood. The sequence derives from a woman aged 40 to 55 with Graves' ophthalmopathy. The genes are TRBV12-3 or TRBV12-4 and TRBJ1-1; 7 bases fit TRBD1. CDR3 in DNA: TGTGCCAGCAGTGCAGGGGGAAAACCCGAAGCTTTCTTT. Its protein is CASSAGGKPEAFF.